This TCR beta chain originates from a study of T cell clonality in common variable immunodeficiency. Overall study results and limits: Common variable immunodeficiency TCR beta sequences reportedly had fewer deletions and N-nucleotide insertions.

Germline lookup yields CDR1 LNHDA and CDR2 SQIVND (reference sequence). V trimming: 0 bases; J trimming: 4 bases; junction bases outside the gene matches: 10. The CDR3 is 17 amino acids. Method: immunoSEQ multiplex PCR; TCRdb's copy keeps in-frame clones and lacks some. Listed for the sample are over 25,000 clones, none seen a single time. This clone was counted only a few times. As yet, its antigen is unknown. Read sequence stops 3 residues before the CDR3 end, and the germline J gene provides the missing end. The genes are TRBV19 and TRBJ2-5, with 8 bases that match TRBD2. The material sequenced was peripheral blood mononuclear cells. The sequence came from a human donor with common variable immunodeficiency. Incomplete CDR3 DNA: TGTGCCAGTAGTATAGATCTTCCGGGGGGGGCCGGAGAGACC. Its translation: CASSIDLPGGAGET. From start to end, the CDR3 is CASSIDLPGGAGETQYF.